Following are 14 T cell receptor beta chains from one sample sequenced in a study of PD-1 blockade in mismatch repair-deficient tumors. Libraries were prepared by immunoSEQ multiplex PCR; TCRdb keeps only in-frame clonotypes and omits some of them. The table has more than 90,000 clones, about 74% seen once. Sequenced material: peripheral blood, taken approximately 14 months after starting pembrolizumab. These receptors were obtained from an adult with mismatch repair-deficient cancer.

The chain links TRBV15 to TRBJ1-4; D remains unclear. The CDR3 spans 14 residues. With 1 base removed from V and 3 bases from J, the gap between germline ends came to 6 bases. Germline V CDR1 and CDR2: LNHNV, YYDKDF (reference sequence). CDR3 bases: TGTGCCACCAGCAGAGGGTACGCTAATGAAAAACTGTTTTTT. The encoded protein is CATSRGYANEKLFF.

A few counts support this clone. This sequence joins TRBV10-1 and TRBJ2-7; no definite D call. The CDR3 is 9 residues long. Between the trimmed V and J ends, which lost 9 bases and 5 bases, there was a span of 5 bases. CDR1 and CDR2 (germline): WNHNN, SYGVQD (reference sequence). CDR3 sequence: CASGNEQYF. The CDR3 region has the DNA TGCGCCAGTGGGAACGAGCAGTACTTC.

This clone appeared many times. CDR3 DNA: TGTGCCAGCAGCGTAGTAGGGGCTGGCACAGATACGCAGTATTTT. As protein: CASSVVGAGTDTQYF. This chain connects TRBV9 to TRBJ2-3, with D possibly TRBD1 on 5 matching bases. Germline CDR1 reads SGDLS; CDR2 reads YYNGEE. This CDR3 contains 15 residues. The V end was cut by 0 bases, the J end by 1 base, with 9 bases between. The full variable domain, rest sourced from reference TRBV9 and TRBJ2-3, is DSGVTQTPKHLITATGQRVTLRCSPRSGDLSVYWYQQSLDQGLQFLIQYYNGEERAKGNILERFSAQQFPDLHSELNLSSLELGDSALYFCASSVVGAGTDTQYFGPGTRLTVL.

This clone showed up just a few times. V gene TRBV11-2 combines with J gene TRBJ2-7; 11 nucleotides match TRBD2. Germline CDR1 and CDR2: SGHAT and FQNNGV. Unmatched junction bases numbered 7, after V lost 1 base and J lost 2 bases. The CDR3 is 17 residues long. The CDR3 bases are TGTGCCAGCAGCTTAGGACTAGCGGGAATAAAAGCCTACGAGCAGTACTTC. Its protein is CASSLGLAGIKAYEQYF.

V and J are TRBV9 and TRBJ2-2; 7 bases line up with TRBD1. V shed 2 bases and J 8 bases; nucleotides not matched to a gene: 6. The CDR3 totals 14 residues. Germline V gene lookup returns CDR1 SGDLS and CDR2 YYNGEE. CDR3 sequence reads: CASSVGTVAGELFF. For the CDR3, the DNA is TGTGCCAGCAGCGTCGGGACAGTTGCTGGGGAGCTGTTTTTT.

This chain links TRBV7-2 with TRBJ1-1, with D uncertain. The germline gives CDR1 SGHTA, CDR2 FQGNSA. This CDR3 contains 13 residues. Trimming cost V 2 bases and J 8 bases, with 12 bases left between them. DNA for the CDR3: TGTGCCAGCAGCTTAATACCCGGGGTAGAAGCTTTCTTT. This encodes CASSLIPGVEAFF.

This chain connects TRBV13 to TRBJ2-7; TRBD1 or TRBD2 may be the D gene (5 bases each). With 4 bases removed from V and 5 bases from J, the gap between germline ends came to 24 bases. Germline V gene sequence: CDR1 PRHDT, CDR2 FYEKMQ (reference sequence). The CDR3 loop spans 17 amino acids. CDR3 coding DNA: TGTGCCAGCAGCTCCCCATCCGGGACCGCTTCTCCTAACGAGCAGTACTTC. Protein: CASSSPSGTASPNEQYF.

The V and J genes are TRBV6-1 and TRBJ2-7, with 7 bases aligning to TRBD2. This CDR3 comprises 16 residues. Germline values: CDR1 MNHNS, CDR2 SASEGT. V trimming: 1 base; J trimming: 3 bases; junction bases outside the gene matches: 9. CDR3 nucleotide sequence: TGTGCCAGCAGTGAAGGCCGGGCTGGGGGGGACTACGAGCAGTACTTC. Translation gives CASSEGRAGGDYEQYF.

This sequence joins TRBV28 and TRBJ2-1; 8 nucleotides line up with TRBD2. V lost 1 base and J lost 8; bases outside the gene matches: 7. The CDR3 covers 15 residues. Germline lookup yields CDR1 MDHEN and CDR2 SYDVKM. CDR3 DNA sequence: TGTGCCAGCAGTTTATCGGCGCGGGAGGTGGATGAGCAGTTCTTC. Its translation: CASSLSAREVDEQFF.

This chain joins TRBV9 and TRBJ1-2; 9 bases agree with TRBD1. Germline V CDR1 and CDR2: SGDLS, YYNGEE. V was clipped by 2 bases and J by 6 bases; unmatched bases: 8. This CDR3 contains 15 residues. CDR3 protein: CASSVVDRGGDGYTF. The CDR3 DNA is TGTGCCAGCAGCGTCGTGGACAGGGGAGGCGATGGCTACACCTTC.

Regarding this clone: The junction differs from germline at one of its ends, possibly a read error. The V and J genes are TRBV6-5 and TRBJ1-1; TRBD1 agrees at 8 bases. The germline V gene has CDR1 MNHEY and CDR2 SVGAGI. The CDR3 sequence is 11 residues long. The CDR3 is CASSTGQVVSF. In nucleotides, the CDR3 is TGTGCCAGCAGCACGGGACAGGTCGTTTCATTT.

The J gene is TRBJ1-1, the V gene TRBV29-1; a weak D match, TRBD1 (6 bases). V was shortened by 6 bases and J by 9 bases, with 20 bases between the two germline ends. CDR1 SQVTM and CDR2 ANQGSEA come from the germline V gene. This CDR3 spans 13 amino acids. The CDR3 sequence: CSVPQGFRAKAFF. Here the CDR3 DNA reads TGCAGCGTACCACAGGGCTTTCGGGCTAAAGCTTTCTTT.

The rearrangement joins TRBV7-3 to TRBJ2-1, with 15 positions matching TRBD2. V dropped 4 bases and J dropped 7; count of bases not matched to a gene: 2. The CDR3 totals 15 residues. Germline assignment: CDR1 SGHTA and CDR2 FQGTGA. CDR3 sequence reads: CASSSGTSGRNEQFF. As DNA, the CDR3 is TGTGCCAGCAGCTCCGGGACTAGCGGGAGGAATGAGCAGTTCTTC.

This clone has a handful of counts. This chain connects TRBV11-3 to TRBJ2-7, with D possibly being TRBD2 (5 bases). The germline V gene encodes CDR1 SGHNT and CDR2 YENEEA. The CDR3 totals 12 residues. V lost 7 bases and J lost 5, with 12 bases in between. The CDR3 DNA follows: TGTGCCAGCACGCGGGTCGCAGACGAGCAGTACTTC. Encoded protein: CASTRVADEQYF.